Listed below are T cell receptor beta chains from one sample, sequenced in a study of CD8+CD57+ T cells in acquired aplastic anemia. Via MiXCR, TCRdb re-called the reads, giving one row per CDR3 protein. The sample gives 160,000 or so distinct CDR3 sequences, around 50% of which show up once; more than 1% is in the top ten. Sequenced material: sorted CD4+, CD8+, or CD8+CD57+ T cells (not recorded which) from PBMCs. These receptors all stem from a human donor with aplastic anemia. Each CDR3 is given with its conserved first and last residue. A D gene is named only where the DNA matches it firmly. Some rows have no size entry. The others give once, few or many, or a class for an expanded clone.

clone_size: many
d_call: NA
j_call: TRBJ2-5
v_call: TRBV25-1
cdr3_aa: CASSESIPRQRETQYF
cdr3_nt: TGTGCCAGCAGTGAATCGATTCCGCGACAGAGAGAGACCCAGTACTTC

clone_size: many
d_call: TRBD1
j_call: TRBJ1-6
v_call: TRBV6-1
cdr3_aa: CASSELDRGDSPLHF
cdr3_nt: TGTGCCAGCAGTGAACTCGACAGGGGTGATTCACCCCTCCACTTT

clone_size: NA
d_call: TRBD2
j_call: TRBJ2-3
v_call: TRBV7-6
cdr3_aa: CASSPIAGLEVGTQYF
cdr3_nt: TGTGCCAGCAGCCCTATAGCGGGACTGGAAGTTGGTACGCAGTATTTT

clone_size: medium-sized
d_call: NA
j_call: TRBJ1-6
v_call: TRBV10-2
cdr3_aa: CASRLPDSPLHF
cdr3_nt: TGCGCCAGTCGGCTGCCGGATTCACCCCTCCACTTT

clone_size: few
d_call: TRBD2
j_call: TRBJ2-3
v_call: TRBV6-2/TRBV6-3
cdr3_aa: CASSPRASGAPDTQYF
cdr3_nt: TGTGCCAGCAGCCCCCGGGCTAGCGGGGCCCCAGATACGCAGTATTTT

clone_size: few
d_call: NA
j_call: TRBJ2-1
v_call: TRBV7-8
cdr3_aa: CASSPGTIHEQFF
cdr3_nt: TGTGCCAGCAGCCCCGGGACGATTCATGAGCAGTTCTTC

clone_size: many
d_call: TRBD1
j_call: TRBJ1-2
v_call: TRBV7-2
cdr3_aa: CASSNRGGYTF
cdr3_nt: TGTGCCAGCTCCAACAGGGGCGGCTACACCTTC

clone_size: once
d_call: NA
j_call: TRBJ2-3
v_call: TRBV14
cdr3_aa: CASSQGQGRAGNSDTQYF
cdr3_nt: TGTGCCAGCAGCCAAGGTCAGGGGCGCGCTGGAAACTCAGATACGCAGTATTTT

clone_size: once
d_call: NA
j_call: TRBJ2-1
v_call: TRBV19
cdr3_aa: CASRDLAGSDEQFF
cdr3_nt: TGTGCCAGTAGAGATCTAGCCGGGTCGGATGAGCAGTTCTTC

clone_size: NA
d_call: NA
j_call: TRBJ2-7
v_call: TRBV14
cdr3_aa: CATARALTGEQYF
cdr3_nt: TGCGCCACAGCTCGGGCCCTGACTGGGGAGCAGTACTTC

clone_size: once
d_call: NA
j_call: TRBJ2-7
v_call: TRBV24-1
cdr3_aa: CATTLTGTAYEQYF
cdr3_nt: TGTGCCACCACCCTAACCGGGACGGCTTACGAGCAGTACTTC

clone_size: many
d_call: NA
j_call: TRBJ2-7
v_call: TRBV6-1
cdr3_aa: CASSEGAVAREQYF
cdr3_nt: TGTGCCAGCAGTGAAGGCGCTGTGGCGCGCGAGCAGTACTTC

clone_size: few
d_call: NA
j_call: TRBJ1-1
v_call: TRBV6-5
cdr3_aa: CASSFDISQNTEAFF
cdr3_nt: TGTGCCAGCAGTTTCGACATATCGCAGAACACTGAAGCTTTCTTT

clone_size: NA
d_call: NA
j_call: TRBJ2-7
v_call: TRBV6-5
cdr3_aa: CASSSSRSEQYF
cdr3_nt: TGTGCCAGCAGTTCCTCGAGATCCGAGCAGTACTTC

clone_size: NA
d_call: NA
j_call: TRBJ1-2
v_call: TRBV5-1
cdr3_aa: CASSLGRVFDYGYTF
cdr3_nt: TGCGCCAGCAGCTTAGGTAGGGTGTTCGATTATGGCTACACCTTC

clone_size: NA
d_call: TRBD1
j_call: TRBJ2-1
v_call: TRBV5-1
cdr3_aa: CASSLDGTGSYNEQFF
cdr3_nt: TGCGCCAGCAGCTTGGATGGGACAGGATCCTACAATGAGCAGTTCTTC

clone_size: NA
d_call: TRBD1
j_call: TRBJ1-2
v_call: TRBV25-1
cdr3_aa: CASGDRGRNGYTF
cdr3_nt: TGTGCCAGCGGGGACAGGGGCAGGAATGGCTACACCTTC

clone_size: many
d_call: TRBD1
j_call: TRBJ2-5
v_call: TRBV5-1
cdr3_aa: CASSVTGTAWQETQYF
cdr3_nt: TGCGCCAGCAGCGTCACCGGGACAGCCTGGCAAGAGACCCAGTACTTC

clone_size: NA
d_call: TRBD1
j_call: TRBJ2-7
v_call: TRBV15
cdr3_aa: CATSRGTGTYEQYF
cdr3_nt: TGTGCCACCAGCCGAGGGACAGGGACCTACGAGCAGTACTTC

clone_size: NA
d_call: TRBD1
j_call: TRBJ2-5
v_call: TRBV2
cdr3_aa: CASVRGLGETQYF
cdr3_nt: TGTGCCAGCGTCAGGGGGTTAGGGGAGACCCAGTACTTC

clone_size: NA
d_call: NA
j_call: TRBJ1-1
v_call: TRBV20-1
cdr3_aa: CSARGRQSNTEAFF
cdr3_nt: TGCAGTGCTAGAGGCCGACAGAGCAACACTGAAGCTTTCTTT

clone_size: many
d_call: NA
j_call: TRBJ1-5
v_call: TRBV12-3/TRBV12-4
cdr3_aa: CASSPGIPGQPQHF
cdr3_nt: TGTGCCAGCAGCCCGGGGATCCCAGGTCAGCCCCAGCATTTT

clone_size: many
d_call: NA
j_call: TRBJ2-5
v_call: TRBV7-9
cdr3_aa: CASRPNPRQKETQYF
cdr3_nt: TGTGCCAGCAGACCCAACCCCCGACAGAAAGAGACCCAGTACTTC

clone_size: NA
d_call: TRBD1
j_call: TRBJ2-6
v_call: TRBV19
cdr3_aa: CASTTGAISGANVLTF
cdr3_nt: TGTGCCAGTACAACAGGGGCGATTTCTGGGGCCAACGTCCTGACTTTC

clone_size: many
d_call: NA
j_call: TRBJ1-4
v_call: TRBV15
cdr3_aa: CATSRDGGFNEKLFF
cdr3_nt: TGTGCCACCAGCAGAGATGGGGGATTCAATGAAAAACTGTTTTTT

clone_size: NA
d_call: NA
j_call: TRBJ2-1
v_call: TRBV14
cdr3_aa: CASSQVPASGNEQFF
cdr3_nt: TGTGCCAGCAGCCAGGTACCAGCCTCAGGGAATGAGCAGTTCTTC

clone_size: NA
d_call: NA
j_call: TRBJ1-4
v_call: TRBV15
cdr3_aa: CATSRDTWGLNEKLFF
cdr3_nt: TGTGCCACCAGCAGAGATACCTGGGGGCTTAATGAAAAACTGTTTTTT

clone_size: many
d_call: TRBD2
j_call: TRBJ2-5
v_call: TRBV14
cdr3_aa: CASSQGLYGGIETQYF
cdr3_nt: TGTGCCAGCAGCCAAGGCCTTTACGGGGGGATAGAGACCCAGTACTTC

clone_size: few
d_call: TRBD2
j_call: TRBJ2-5
v_call: TRBV5-1
cdr3_aa: CASSPGGTSGGAETQYF
cdr3_nt: TGCGCCAGCAGCCCAGGTGGGACTAGCGGGGGGGCAGAGACCCAGTACTTC

clone_size: many
d_call: TRBD1
j_call: TRBJ2-5
v_call: TRBV5-4
cdr3_aa: CASSGQGGIRETQYF
cdr3_nt: TGTGCCAGCAGCGGACAGGGCGGCATCAGAGAGACCCAGTACTTC

clone_size: few
d_call: NA
j_call: TRBJ1-6
v_call: TRBV2
cdr3_aa: CASNSPGTLGNSPLHF
cdr3_nt: TGTGCCAGCAACTCACCGGGCACCTTGGGGAATTCACCCCTCCACTTT

clone_size: NA
d_call: TRBD1
j_call: TRBJ1-2
v_call: TRBV5-1
cdr3_aa: CASSLTGVGGYTF
cdr3_nt: TGCGCCAGCAGCTTGACAGGGGTTGGGGGCTACACCTTC

clone_size: NA
d_call: NA
j_call: TRBJ2-7
v_call: TRBV19
cdr3_aa: CASSIGRRVVDEQYF
cdr3_nt: TGTGCCAGTAGTATTGGGCGCAGGGTGGTTGACGAGCAGTACTTC

clone_size: NA
d_call: TRBD1
j_call: TRBJ2-7
v_call: TRBV10-3
cdr3_aa: CAISGQGKGSTSYEQYF
cdr3_nt: TGTGCCATCAGCGGACAGGGGAAAGGTTCCACCTCCTACGAGCAGTACTTC